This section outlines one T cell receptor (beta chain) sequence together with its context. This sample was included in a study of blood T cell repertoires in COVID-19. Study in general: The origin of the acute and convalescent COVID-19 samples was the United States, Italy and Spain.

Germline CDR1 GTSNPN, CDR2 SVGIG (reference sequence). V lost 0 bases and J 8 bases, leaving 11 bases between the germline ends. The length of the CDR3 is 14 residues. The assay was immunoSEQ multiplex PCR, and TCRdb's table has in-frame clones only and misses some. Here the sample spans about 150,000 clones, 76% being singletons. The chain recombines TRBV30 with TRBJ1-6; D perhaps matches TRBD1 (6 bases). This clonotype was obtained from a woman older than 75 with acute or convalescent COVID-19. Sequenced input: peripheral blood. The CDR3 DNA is TGTGCCTGGAGTGTTGGGAAGGGGGATTCACCCCTCCACTTT. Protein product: CAWSVGKGDSPLHF. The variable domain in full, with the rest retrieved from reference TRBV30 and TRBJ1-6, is SQTIHQWPATLVQPVGSPLSLECTVEGTSNPNLYWYRQAAGRGLQLLFYSVGIGQISSEVPQNLSASRPQDRQFILSSKKLLLSDSGFYLCAWSVGKGDSPLHFGNGTRLTVT.